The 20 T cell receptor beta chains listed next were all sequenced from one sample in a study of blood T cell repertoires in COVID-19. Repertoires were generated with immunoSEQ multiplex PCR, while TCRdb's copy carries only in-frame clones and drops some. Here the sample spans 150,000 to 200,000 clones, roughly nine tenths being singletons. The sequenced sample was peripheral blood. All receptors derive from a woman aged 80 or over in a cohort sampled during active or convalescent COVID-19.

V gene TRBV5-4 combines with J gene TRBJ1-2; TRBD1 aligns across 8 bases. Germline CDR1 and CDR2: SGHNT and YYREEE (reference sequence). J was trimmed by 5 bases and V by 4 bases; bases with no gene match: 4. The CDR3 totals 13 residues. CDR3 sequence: CASSPTGGYGYTF. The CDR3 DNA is TGTGCCAGCAGCCCAACAGGGGGGTATGGCTACACCTTC.

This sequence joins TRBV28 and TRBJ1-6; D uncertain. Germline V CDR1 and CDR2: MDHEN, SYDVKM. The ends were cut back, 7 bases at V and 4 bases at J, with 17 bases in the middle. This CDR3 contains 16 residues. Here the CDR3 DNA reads TGTGCCAGCAACCCATCGGGAATCGGGTATAATTCACCCCTCCACTTT. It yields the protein CASNPSGIGYNSPLHF.

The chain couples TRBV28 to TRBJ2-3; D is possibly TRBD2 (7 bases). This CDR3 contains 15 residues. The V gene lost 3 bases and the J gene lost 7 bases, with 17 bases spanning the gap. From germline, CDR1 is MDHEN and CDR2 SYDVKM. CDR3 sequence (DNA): TGTGCCAGCAGTTTGGGGGGGCCTCGTCGAAATACGCAGTATTTT. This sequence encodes CASSLGGPRRNTQYF.

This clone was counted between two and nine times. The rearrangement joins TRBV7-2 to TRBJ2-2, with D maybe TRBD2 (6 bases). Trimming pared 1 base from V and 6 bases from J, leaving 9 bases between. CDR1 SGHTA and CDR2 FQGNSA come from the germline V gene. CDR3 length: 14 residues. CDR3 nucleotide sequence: TGTGCCAGCAGCTTAGTCGCTAGCGCCGGGGAGCTGTTTTTT. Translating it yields CASSLVASAGELFF.

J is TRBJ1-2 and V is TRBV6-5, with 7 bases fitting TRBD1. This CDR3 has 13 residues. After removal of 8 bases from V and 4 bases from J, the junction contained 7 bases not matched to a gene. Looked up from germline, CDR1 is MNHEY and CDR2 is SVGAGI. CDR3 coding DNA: TGTGCCAGCGGGGTCAGGGGGAGCTATGGCTACACCTTC. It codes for CASGVRGSYGYTF.

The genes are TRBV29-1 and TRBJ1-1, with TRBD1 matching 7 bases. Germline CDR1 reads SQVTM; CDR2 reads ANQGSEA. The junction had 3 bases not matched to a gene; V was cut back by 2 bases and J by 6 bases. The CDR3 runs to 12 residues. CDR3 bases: TGCAGCGTTGAAATAGGGGGCTCTGAAGCTTTCTTT. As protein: CSVEIGGSEAFF.

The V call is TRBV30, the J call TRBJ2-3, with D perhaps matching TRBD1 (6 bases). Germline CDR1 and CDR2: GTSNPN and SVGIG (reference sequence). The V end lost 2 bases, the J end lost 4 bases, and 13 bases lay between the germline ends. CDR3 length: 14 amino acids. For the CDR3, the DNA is TGTGCCTGGAGTCGCTTAGGACAGCCAGATACGCAGTATTTT. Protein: CAWSRLGQPDTQYF.

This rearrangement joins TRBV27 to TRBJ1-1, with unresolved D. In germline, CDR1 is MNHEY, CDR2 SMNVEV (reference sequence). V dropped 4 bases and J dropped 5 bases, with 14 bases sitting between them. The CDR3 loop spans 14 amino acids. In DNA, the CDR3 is TGTGCCAGCAGTTACCTAGCGGGGAAGACTGAAGCTTTCTTT. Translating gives CASSYLAGKTEAFF.

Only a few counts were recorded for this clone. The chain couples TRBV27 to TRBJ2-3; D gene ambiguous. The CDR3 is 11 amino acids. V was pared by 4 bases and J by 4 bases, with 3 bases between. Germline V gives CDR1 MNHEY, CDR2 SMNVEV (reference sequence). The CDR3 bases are TGTGCCAGCAGTTCCTCAGATACGCAGTATTTT. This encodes CASSSSDTQYF.

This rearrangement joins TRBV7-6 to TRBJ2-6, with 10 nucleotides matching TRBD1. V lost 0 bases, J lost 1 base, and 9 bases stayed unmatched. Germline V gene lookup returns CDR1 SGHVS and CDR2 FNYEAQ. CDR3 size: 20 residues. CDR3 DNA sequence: TGTGCCAGCAGCTTAGCGCCTTGGACAGGGGGAAGATCTGGGGCCAACGTCCTGACTTTC. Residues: CASSLAPWTGGRSGANVLTF.

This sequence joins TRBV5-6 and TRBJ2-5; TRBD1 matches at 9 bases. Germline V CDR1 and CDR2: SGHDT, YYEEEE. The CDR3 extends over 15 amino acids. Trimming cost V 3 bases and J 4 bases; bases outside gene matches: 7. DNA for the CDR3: TGTGCCAGCAGCTACCCAGGGACAGGGTTAGAGACCCAGTACTTC. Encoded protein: CASSYPGTGLETQYF.

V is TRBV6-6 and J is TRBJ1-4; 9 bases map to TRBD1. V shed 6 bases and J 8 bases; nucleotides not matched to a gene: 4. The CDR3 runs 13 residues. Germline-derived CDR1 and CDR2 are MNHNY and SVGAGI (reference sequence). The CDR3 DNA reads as TGTGCCAGCAGGGATGGGACAGGGGAAAAACTGTTTTTT. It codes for CASRDGTGEKLFF.

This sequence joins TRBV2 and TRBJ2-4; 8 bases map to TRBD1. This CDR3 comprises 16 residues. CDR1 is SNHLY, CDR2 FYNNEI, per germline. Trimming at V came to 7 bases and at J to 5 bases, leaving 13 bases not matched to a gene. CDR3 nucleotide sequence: TGTGCCAGCAATGCCCGCCAGGGGGCGTACCAAAACATTCAGTACTTC. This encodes CASNARQGAYQNIQYF.

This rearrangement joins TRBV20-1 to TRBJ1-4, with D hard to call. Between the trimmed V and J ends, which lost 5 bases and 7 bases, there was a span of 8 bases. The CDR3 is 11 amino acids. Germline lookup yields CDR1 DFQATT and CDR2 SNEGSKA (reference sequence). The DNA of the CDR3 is TGCAGTGCTGAGGAGGGTGAAAAACTGTTTTTT. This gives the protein CSAEEGEKLFF.

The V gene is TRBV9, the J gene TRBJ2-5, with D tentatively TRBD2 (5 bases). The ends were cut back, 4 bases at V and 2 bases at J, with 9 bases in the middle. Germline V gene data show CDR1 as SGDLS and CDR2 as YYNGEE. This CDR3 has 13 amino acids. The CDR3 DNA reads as TGTGCCAGCAGCCCAGGAGGTCAAGAGACCCAGTACTTC. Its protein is CASSPGGQETQYF.

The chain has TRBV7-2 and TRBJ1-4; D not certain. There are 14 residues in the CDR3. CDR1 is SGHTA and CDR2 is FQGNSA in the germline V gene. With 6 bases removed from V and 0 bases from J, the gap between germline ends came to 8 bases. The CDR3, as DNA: TGTGCCAGCAGAGCATCCACAACTAATGAAAAACTGTTTTTT. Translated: CASRASTTNEKLFF. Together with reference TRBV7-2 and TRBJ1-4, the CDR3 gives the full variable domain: GAGVSQSPSNKVTEKGKDVELRCDPISGHTALYWYRQSLGQGLEFLIYFQGNSAPDKSGLPSDRFSAERTGGSVSTLTIQRTQQEDSAVYLCASRASTTNEKLFFGSGTQLSVL.

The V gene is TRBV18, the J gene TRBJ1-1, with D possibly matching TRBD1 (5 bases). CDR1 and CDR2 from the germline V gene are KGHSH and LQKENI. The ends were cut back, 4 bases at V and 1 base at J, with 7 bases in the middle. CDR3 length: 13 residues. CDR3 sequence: CASSRGGNTEAFF. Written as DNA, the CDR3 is TGTGCCAGCTCACGGGGGGGGAACACTGAAGCTTTCTTT.

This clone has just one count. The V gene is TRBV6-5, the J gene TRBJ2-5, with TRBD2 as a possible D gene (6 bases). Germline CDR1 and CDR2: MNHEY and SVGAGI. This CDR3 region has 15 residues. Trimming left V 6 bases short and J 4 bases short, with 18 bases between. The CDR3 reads CASSPPPPEGETQYF. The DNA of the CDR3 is TGTGCCAGCAGCCCGCCCCCGCCGGAGGGAGAGACCCAGTACTTC.

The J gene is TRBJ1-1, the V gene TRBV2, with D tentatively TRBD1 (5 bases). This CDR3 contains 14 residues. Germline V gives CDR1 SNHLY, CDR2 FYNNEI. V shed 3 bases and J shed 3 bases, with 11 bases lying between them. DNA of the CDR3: TGTGCCAGCAGTGATGGGCAGGGTGACACTGAAGCTTTCTTT. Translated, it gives CASSDGQGDTEAFF.

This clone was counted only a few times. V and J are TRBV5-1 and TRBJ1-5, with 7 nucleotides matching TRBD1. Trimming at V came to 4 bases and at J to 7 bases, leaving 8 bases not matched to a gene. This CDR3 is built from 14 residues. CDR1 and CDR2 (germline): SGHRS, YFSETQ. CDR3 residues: CASSPGQMEQPQHF. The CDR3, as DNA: TGCGCCAGCAGCCCGGGACAGATGGAACAGCCCCAGCATTTT.